What follows are 17 T cell receptor beta chains derived from one specimen sequenced in a study of beta chain features in type 1 diabetes. No antigen has been identified for these receptors. Expressed TCRB transcripts were sequenced after all isolated RNA was converted to cDNA. This table comes from immunoSEQ multiplex PCR, and its TCRdb copy is limited to in-frame clones, with some not included. The sample consists of 300,000 to 450,000 clones, 8.5% to 10% of them appearing once. Study results and limitations: All four CD4+ subsets from Type 1 diabetes patients carried moderately but significantly shorter TCRB CDR3s.

Sequencing was performed on central memory CD4+ T cells from blood. The source is a man between 25 and 39 years old with type 1 diabetes.

This clone was seen ten or more times. V is TRBV6-5 and J is TRBJ2-2; 11 bases map to TRBD1. CDR1 MNHEY and CDR2 SVGAGI come from the germline V gene. The V segment lost 6 bases and the J segment 6 bases; nucleotides outside the gene matches: 6. The CDR3 extends over 15 amino acids. For the CDR3, the DNA is TGTGCCAGCAGAAAGGGACAGGGGGTCTCCGGGGAGCTGTTTTTT. Protein sequence: CASRKGQGVSGELFF.

About this clone itself: This sample also contains other DNA sequences that code for the same CDR3. The V call is TRBV6-1, the J call TRBJ1-5, with TRBD1 identical over 8 bases. The CDR3 covers 14 residues. The germline V gene encodes CDR1 MNHNS and CDR2 SASEGT. Losses at the gene ends were 7 bases for V and 2 bases for J; bases not matched to a gene: 4. CDR3 region: CASNPGQGNQPQHF. The DNA of the CDR3 is TGTGCCAGCAACCCGGGACAGGGCAATCAGCCCCAGCATTTT.

The rearrangement uses TRBV11-1 and TRBJ1-1; D may be TRBD1 (6 bases). Per germline, CDR1 SGHAT and CDR2 FQDESV (reference sequence). CDR3 length: 15 residues. The V and J ends lost 5 bases and 8 bases respectively, with 21 bases between them. Written as DNA, the CDR3 is TGTGCCAGCAGCCCCCGGACAGCCTTAGGGGTCGAAGCTTTCTTT. Translation gives CASSPRTALGVEAFF.

V gene TRBV5-6 combines with J gene TRBJ1-4; D gene unclear. The CDR3 contains 14 residues. CDR1 is SGHDT, CDR2 YYEEEE, per germline. Trimming pared 1 base from V and 8 bases from J, leaving 12 bases between. CDR3 loop: CASSLLHRGEKLFF. The CDR3 region has the DNA TGTGCCAGCAGCTTGTTGCATCGAGGGGAAAAACTGTTTTTT.

Only a few counts were recorded for this clone. V and J are TRBV10-2 and TRBJ1-2; D might be TRBD1 (5 bases). This CDR3 is 12 amino acids long. In germline, CDR1 is WSHSY, CDR2 SAAADI. Between the trimmed V and J ends, which lost 10 bases and 6 bases, there was a span of 15 bases. The DNA for the CDR3 is TGCGCCACACACCCTAGGGGAAATGGCTACACCTTC. Translated, it gives CATHPRGNGYTF.

This clone was seen ten or more times. J is TRBJ2-1 and V is TRBV2; D uncertain. The CDR3 sequence is 14 residues long. Per germline, CDR1 SNHLY and CDR2 FYNNEI. V lost 6 bases and J 1 base, leaving 10 bases between the germline ends. DNA of the CDR3: TGTGCCAGCAGAAAACCTCGGTCCTACAATGAGCAGTTCTTC. As protein: CASRKPRSYNEQFF.

This clone was observed a few times. CDR3 amino acids: CASSLIRIGYTF. DNA for the CDR3: TGTGCCAGCAGCTTAATCAGGATTGGCTACACCTTC. J is TRBJ1-2 and V is TRBV7-9; D call uncertain. Trimming pared 2 bases from V and 7 bases from J, leaving 8 bases between. Germline CDR1 is SEHNR and CDR2 is FQNEAQ (reference sequence). The CDR3 covers 12 residues.

This clone turned up a few times. V usage is TRBV15 and J usage is TRBJ2-3; 9 positions agree with TRBD1. The CDR3 totals 17 residues. Trimming at V came to 5 bases and at J to 6 bases, leaving 15 bases not matched to a gene. CDR1 and CDR2 from the germline V gene are LNHNV and YYDKDF (reference sequence). The DNA for the CDR3 is TGTGCCACCAGCCGGGACGCCGGGACAGGGAGCCTGGATACGCAGTATTTT. This translates into CATSRDAGTGSLDTQYF.

The sample holds a few counts of this clone. The rearrangement links TRBV5-1 to TRBJ2-4, with 10 positions matching TRBD1. V lost 4 bases, J lost 9 bases, and 7 bases stayed unmatched. There are 14 residues in the CDR3. CDR1 is SGHRS and CDR2 is YFSETQ in the germline V gene. CDR3 protein: CASSDPGQGLIQYF. The DNA of the CDR3 is TGCGCCAGCAGCGATCCGGGACAGGGGCTCATTCAGTACTTC.

The chain has TRBV7-2 and TRBJ1-3; a weak D match, TRBD1 (5 bases). Trimming cost V 8 bases and J 2 bases, with 16 bases left between them. From germline, CDR1 is SGHTA and CDR2 FQGNSA. CDR3 length: 15 residues. DNA of the CDR3: TGTGCCAGCCGTTCGGTGGGGGTAGCTGGAAACACCATATATTTT. It encodes CASRSVGVAGNTIYF.

V usage is TRBV11-2 and J usage is TRBJ1-1; D call uncertain. The V and J ends lost 5 bases and 3 bases respectively, with 7 bases between them. CDR1 SGHAT and CDR2 FQNNGV come from the germline V gene. This CDR3 has 12 residues. Written as DNA, the CDR3 is TGTGCCAGCAGCCAAAGACACACTGAAGCTTTCTTT. Translating gives CASSQRHTEAFF.

This clone was seen only a few times. This chain uses TRBV4-2 with TRBJ2-1, with a tentative D call TRBD1 (5 bases). Germline V gene lookup returns CDR1 LGHNA and CDR2 YNFKEQ. This CDR3 spans 12 amino acids. Trimming removed 3 bases at V and 9 bases at J, with 9 bases between. CDR3 region: CASSQTDSEQFF. The CDR3 coding sequence is TGTGCCAGCAGCCAGACAGACTCTGAGCAGTTCTTC.

This clone was seen a handful of times. This chain uses TRBV29-1 with TRBJ2-1, with TRBD2 matching over 7 bases. The CDR3 is made up of 15 amino acids. J was trimmed by 5 bases and V by 1 base; bases with no gene match: 8. CDR1 SQVTM and CDR2 ANQGSEA come from the germline V gene. CDR3 sequence reads: CSVEAAGLEDNEQFF. CDR3 nucleotide sequence: TGCAGCGTTGAAGCAGCGGGACTGGAGGACAATGAGCAGTTCTTC.

This clone was counted a few times. The chain is built from TRBV19 and TRBJ1-1; D is ambiguous. CDR3 length equals 14 residues. Trimming removed 1 base at V and 0 bases at J, with 6 bases between. Germline V lookup: CDR1 LNHDA, CDR2 SQIVND (reference sequence). CDR3 in DNA: TGTGCCAGTAGTATAGGCAGCATGAACACTGAAGCTTTCTTT. This translates into CASSIGSMNTEAFF.

The gene calls are TRBV7-9 and TRBJ1-5; 7 bases are a match to TRBD1. Germline CDR1 and CDR2: SEHNR and FQNEAQ (reference sequence). The CDR3 is 14 amino acids. V was clipped by 5 bases and J by 13 bases; unmatched bases: 14. The CDR3 DNA follows: TGTGCCAGCAGCAGTGGATTTTGGGACAGCACTCAGCATTTT. Its translation: CASSSGFWDSTQHF.

The chain carries TRBV5-1 and TRBJ2-7; 8 bases line up with TRBD2. The trim removed 0 bases at V and 1 base at J, leaving 6 bases unmatched. This CDR3 has 16 residues. From germline, CDR1 is SGHRS and CDR2 YFSETQ. In DNA, the CDR3 is TGCGCCAGCAGCTTGGCAGTAGCGGGACCTTCCTACGAGCAGTACTTC. Translating gives CASSLAVAGPSYEQYF. Full variable domain (rest looked up from reference TRBV5-1 and TRBJ2-7): KAGVTQTPRYLIKTRGQQVTLSCSPISGHRSVSWYQQTPGQGLQFLFEYFSETQRNKGNFPGRFSGRQFSNSRSEMNVSTLELGDSALYLCASSLAVAGPSYEQYFGPGTRLTVT.

The rearrangement links TRBV30 to TRBJ2-7; 9 bases agree with TRBD1. With V trimmed by 5 bases and J by 5 bases, 10 bases remained unmatched. The CDR3 has 14 residues. In germline, CDR1 is GTSNPN, CDR2 SVGIG (reference sequence). The DNA for the CDR3 is TGTGCCTGGGCCCCGGGACAGGGTTTGCACGAGCAGTACTTC. Translated: CAWAPGQGLHEQYF.